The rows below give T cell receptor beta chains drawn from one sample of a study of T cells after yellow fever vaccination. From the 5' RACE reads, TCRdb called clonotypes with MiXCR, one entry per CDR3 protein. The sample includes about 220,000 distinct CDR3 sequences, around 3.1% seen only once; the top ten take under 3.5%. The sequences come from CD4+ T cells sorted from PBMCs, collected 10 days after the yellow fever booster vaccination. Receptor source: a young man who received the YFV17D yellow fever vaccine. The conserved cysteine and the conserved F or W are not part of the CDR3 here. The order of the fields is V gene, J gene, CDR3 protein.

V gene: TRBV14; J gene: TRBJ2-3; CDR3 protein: ASRLAGGPTDTQY
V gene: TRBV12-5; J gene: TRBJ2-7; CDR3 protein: ASGQGLPSSYEQY
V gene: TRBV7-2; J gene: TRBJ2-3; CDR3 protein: ASSTRADTQY
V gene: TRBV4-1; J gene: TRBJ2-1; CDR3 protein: ASSQELSWGNEQF
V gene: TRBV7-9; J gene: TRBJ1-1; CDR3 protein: ASSPHPRVNTEAF
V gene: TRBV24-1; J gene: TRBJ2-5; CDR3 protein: ATSEYPGLDEETQY
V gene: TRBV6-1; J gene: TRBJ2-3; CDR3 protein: ASSEVPLAKSTDTQY
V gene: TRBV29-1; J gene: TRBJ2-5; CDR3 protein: SVLGPQGEGETQY
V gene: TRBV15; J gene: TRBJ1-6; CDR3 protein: ATSRGGSSGNSPLH
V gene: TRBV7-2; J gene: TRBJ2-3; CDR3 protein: ASSSLQGRADTQY
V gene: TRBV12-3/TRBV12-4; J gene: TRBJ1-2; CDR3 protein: ASSPRDSFGYT
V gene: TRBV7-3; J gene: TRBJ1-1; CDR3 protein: ASSTQGGTEAF
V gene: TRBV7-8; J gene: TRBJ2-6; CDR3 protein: ASSVQGNSGANVLT
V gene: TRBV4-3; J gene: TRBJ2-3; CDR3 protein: ASGIPGTDTQY
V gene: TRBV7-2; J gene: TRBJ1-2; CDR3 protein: ASSLVWTGLYGYT
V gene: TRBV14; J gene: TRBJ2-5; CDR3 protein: ASSSSGRAWETQY
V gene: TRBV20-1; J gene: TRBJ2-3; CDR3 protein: SAPRGGKDTQY
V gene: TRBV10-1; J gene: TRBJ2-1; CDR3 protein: ASWDGQGGEQF
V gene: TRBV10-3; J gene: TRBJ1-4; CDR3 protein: AISDRATNEKLF
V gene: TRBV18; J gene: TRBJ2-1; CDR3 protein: ASSPQRGVRNEQF